One sample yielded the 5 T cell receptor beta chains listed below, sequenced in a study of tumor and adjacent non-tumor tissue in lung cancer. No cell sorting was done before RNA was extracted from the tissue. The normal lung tissue was taken more than 3 cm from the tumor edge. Three rounds of nested PCR, following a modified ARM-PCR protocol, produced the TCRbeta library. A single record per CDR3 protein comes from TCRdb applying MiXCR to the multiplex PCR reads. The table records about 80,000 distinct CDR3 sequences, roughly 80% of them present only once. The sequenced sample consisted of distant non-tumor lung tissue. These receptors all come from a man aged 55 to 70 with non-small cell lung cancer.

This rearrangement joins TRBV28 to TRBJ2-2, with 9 bases aligning to TRBD1. The length of the CDR3 is 16 residues. Per germline, CDR1 MDHEN and CDR2 SYDVKM. Trimming took 6 bases from V and 5 from J; bases not matched to a gene: 10. CDR3 loop: CASRGTGTGWTGELFF. Here the CDR3 DNA reads TGTGCCAGCAGAGGGACCGGGACAGGGTGGACCGGGGAGCTGTTTTTT.

Of note for this clonotype: Its ends do not fully match the called genes, so a read error is possible. This chain connects TRBV12-5 to TRBJ1-5; D gene uncertain. From germline, CDR1 is LGHNT and CDR2 FRNRAP. The CDR3 length is 20 residues. The CDR3 sequence: CASGLVLGLNGEYSNQSQHF. CDR3 nucleotides: TGTGCTAGTGGTTTGGTACTTGGACTAAACGGCGAGTATAGCAATCAGTCCCAGCATTTT.

Turning to this clonotype: The CDR3 does not end in the conserved phenylalanine or tryptophan, so this is likely a read error. CDR3 sequence (DNA): TGTGCCAGCAACTCCGGACAGGTTCTGGAGACTCAGTACTAC. Amino acid sequence: CASNSGQVLETQYY. The chain employs TRBV11-2 and TRBJ2-5; 7 bases match TRBD1. The CDR3 extends over 14 amino acids. CDR1 is SGHAT, CDR2 FQNNGV, per germline.

At least ten counts were recorded for this clonotype. V usage is TRBV13 and J usage is TRBJ2-6; D call uncertain. The CDR3 contains 13 residues. Trimming pared 3 bases from V and 0 bases from J, leaving 0 bases between. CDR1 and CDR2 (germline): PRHDT, FYEKMQ (reference sequence). The CDR3 nucleotides read TGTGCCAGCAGCTTCTCTGGGGCCAACGTCCTGACTTTC. Its protein is CASSFSGANVLTF.

This chain links TRBV20-1 with TRBJ2-5, with 8 bases matching TRBD2. CDR3 length: 17 amino acids. Trimming at V came to 0 bases and at J to 9 bases, leaving 18 bases not matched to a gene. CDR1 DFQATT and CDR2 SNEGSKA come from the germline V gene (reference sequence). The CDR3 DNA is TGCAGTGCTAGAGATCGGGAGACTAGCGTGGGGGCGTTTCCCCAGTACTTC. It specifies CSARDRETSVGAFPQYF.